Here is one T cell receptor (beta chain) with its context. Its antigen target is currently unknown. Qualities for individual bases were not recorded, and no much larger clone is one base off. Sequences SGDLS (CDR1) and YYNGEE (CDR2) are obtained from the germline V gene. V ends up 1 base short and J 5 bases short, with an unmatched junction base count of 17. The cysteine opens and the phenylalanine closes a CDR3 of 19 amino acids. The only DNA kept is the CDR3, 57 bases in frame from the first base. Library method: the immunoSEQ multiplex PCR assay. TCRdb took this table from immuneACCESS and kept in-frame rearrangements with V and J called. Such tables lack part of the clones; where checked against another copy, unresolved V genes explain under half of the gap, and the rest is unexplained. The sample contains 80,000 to 100,000 clones, approximately 90% of them found a single time. Roughly 0.79% of the sample goes to the ten largest clones.

This sample was taken from a study of T cell changes during pregnancy in multiple sclerosis (dated by TCRdb to the late 2010s). The study in broad terms: The study looked at changes in the T cell repertoire across pregnancy in women with multiple sclerosis.

This chain joins TRBV9 to TRBJ2-1, and TRBD2 aligns with 8 junction nucleotides. This material consisted of peripheral blood, taken in the second trimester of pregnancy. This sequence was found in a female donor in good health, enrolled as a control in a pregnancy study. The DNA sequence is given as TGTGCCAGCAGCGTACAACGTTATGCCGGGACTAGAGGGGACAATGAGCAGTTCTTC. It is translated as CASSVQRYAGTRGDNEQFF.